The rows below give T cell receptor beta chains drawn from one sample of a study of somatic mutations in cytotoxic T cells in rheumatoid arthritis. The protocol was immunoSEQ multiplex PCR, while the TCRdb copy is restricted to in-frame clones and leaves out a portion. The sample carries some 38,000 clones, roughly 80% recorded once. The sequenced material came from CD8+ T cells sorted from blood. The origin of the receptors is a man aged 35-49 years in good health. The CDR3 runs from the conserved cysteine through the conserved F or W. The order of the fields is CDR3 protein, CDR3 DNA, clone size, D gene, J gene, V gene. D genes are given only for firm matches. Expanded clones get a size class; other rows say once, few or many, or leave the size out.

CSVDDRANVLTF | TGCAGCGTCGACGACAGGGCCAACGTCCTGACTTTC | . | . | TRBJ2-6 | TRBV29-1
CAIPTGGQSSYEQYF | TGTGCCATCCCAACGGGAGGCCAGAGCTCCTACGAGCAGTACTTC | . | TRBD2 | TRBJ2-7 | TRBV11-3
CASRPRGGRDGRPYNEQFF | TGTGCCAGCCGGCCAAGGGGGGGGCGGGACGGGAGACCCTACAATGAGCAGTTCTTC | . | . | TRBJ2-1 | TRBV11-1
CATSRVGQETQYF | TGTGCCACCAGCAGGGTAGGGCAAGAGACCCAGTACTTC | . | . | TRBJ2-5 | TRBV15
CASGLQGNTEAFF | TGTGCCAGCGGACTACAGGGGAACACTGAAGCTTTCTTT | . | . | TRBJ1-1 | TRBV27
CATSGRTGQQETQYF | TGTGCCACCAGCGGTCGGACAGGGCAGCAAGAGACCCAGTACTTC | . | TRBD1 | TRBJ2-5 | TRBV15
CASSETGQNTGELFF | TGTGCCAGCAGCGAGACGGGACAGAACACCGGGGAGCTGTTTTTT | . | . | TRBJ2-2 | TRBV7-9
CASSLNPNGHTEAFF | TGTGCCAGCAGTTTAAATCCCAACGGCCACACTGAAGCTTTCTTT | . | . | TRBJ1-1 | TRBV27
CASSGTSGPRGTGELFF | TGTGCCAGCAGCGGGACTAGCGGGCCACGAGGGACCGGGGAGCTGTTTTTT | . | TRBD2 | TRBJ2-2 | TRBV7-9
CASSSGLANTGELFF | TGTGCCAGCAGTTCGGGACTAGCAAACACCGGGGAGCTGTTTTTT | . | TRBD2 | TRBJ2-2 | TRBV27
CAWSPLGVGETQYF | TGTGCCTGGAGCCCGTTGGGGGTAGGGGAGACCCAGTACTTC | . | . | TRBJ2-5 | TRBV30
CASSEKRDIFPSYEQYF | TGTGCCAGCAGCGAAAAAAGGGACATTTTTCCGTCCTACGAGCAGTACTTC | . | . | TRBJ2-7 | TRBV21-1
CASSRGPSYEQYF | TGTGCCAGCAGCCGAGGTCCTTCCTACGAGCAGTACTTC | . | . | TRBJ2-7 | TRBV7-7
CATSIDTYQPQHF | TGTGCCACCAGCATAGACACTTATCAGCCCCAGCATTTT | . | . | TRBJ1-5 | TRBV15
CASSSRSDRVTHGYTF | TGTGCCAGCAGCTCCAGATCGGACAGGGTAACCCATGGCTACACCTTC | . | TRBD1 | TRBJ1-2 | TRBV13
CSVEGSGAYGYTF | TGCAGCGTTGAAGGGTCAGGGGCTTATGGCTACACCTTC | . | . | TRBJ1-2 | TRBV29-1
CASSGLAGDYEQYF | TGTGCCAGTAGTGGACTAGCGGGAGACTACGAGCAGTACTTC | . | TRBD2 | TRBJ2-7 | TRBV19
CASRGLATSTDTQYF | TGTGCCAGCAGGGGACTAGCGACTAGCACAGATACGCAGTATTTT | . | TRBD2 | TRBJ2-3 | TRBV2
CASSFGVDGYEQYF | TGTGCCAGCAGTTTCGGGGTAGACGGCTACGAGCAGTACTTC | . | . | TRBJ2-7 | TRBV27
CASSEVAGDPDTQYF | TGTGCCAGCAGTGAAGTCGCGGGAGACCCAGATACGCAGTATTTT | . | TRBD2 | TRBJ2-3 | TRBV6-1
CASSHNRGPYEQYF | TGTGCCAGCAGTCACAACAGGGGCCCCTACGAGCAGTACTTC | . | TRBD1 | TRBJ2-7 | TRBV28
CASSQASGGETQYF | TGCGCCAGCAGCCAAGCGTCAGGAGGAGAGACCCAGTACTTC | . | . | TRBJ2-5 | TRBV4-3
CSVQAGEGQETQYF | TGCAGCGTTCAAGCGGGAGAGGGACAAGAGACCCAGTACTTC | . | TRBD2 | TRBJ2-5 | TRBV29-1
CASSLSSGMNYEQYF | TGTGCCAGCAGTTTGTCCTCCGGGATGAACTACGAGCAGTACTTC | . | . | TRBJ2-7 | TRBV27
CAWSYPKLAGGGTDTQYF | TGTGCCTGGAGTTACCCGAAGCTAGCGGGGGGGGGCACAGATACGCAGTATTTT | . | TRBD2 | TRBJ2-3 | TRBV30
CASSDNPGGAYSYTF | TGTGCCAGCAGTGATAATCCAGGGGGCGCCTATAGCTACACCTTC | . | TRBD1 | TRBJ1-2 | TRBV6-1
CAISDGGDTQTQYF | TGTGCCATCAGTGACGGCGGAGACACGCAGACCCAGTACTTC | few | . | TRBJ2-5 | TRBV10-3
CASSLWGEGGNEQFF | TGTGCCAGCAGCCTCTGGGGGGAAGGTGGCAATGAGCAGTTCTTC | . | . | TRBJ2-1 | TRBV11-2
CASSLEGGGQETQYF | TGTGCCAGCAGCTTGGAGGGAGGGGGTCAAGAGACCCAGTACTTC | . | . | TRBJ2-5 | TRBV5-4
CASSYSIADTQYF | TGTGCCAGCAGTTACTCGATTGCCGATACGCAGTATTTT | . | . | TRBJ2-3 | TRBV6-5
CASSQQEATNEKLFF | TGCGCCAGCAGCCAGCAGGAAGCAACTAATGAAAAACTGTTTTTT | . | . | TRBJ1-4 | TRBV4-1
CASSSLPGQGSYEQYF | TGTGCCAGCAGTTCCCTGCCCGGACAGGGTTCCTACGAGCAGTACTTC | . | TRBD1 | TRBJ2-7 | TRBV6-5
CASSLPEGNQPQHF | TGTGCCAGCAGCTTGCCCGAAGGGAATCAGCCCCAGCATTTT | . | . | TRBJ1-5 | TRBV7-9
CASSHVLAAYEQYF | TGCGCCAGCAGCCACGTATTAGCGGCCTACGAGCAGTACTTC | . | . | TRBJ2-7 | TRBV4-1
CASSLVQPGVNYEQYF | TGTGCCAGCAGTTTAGTCCAACCCGGGGTAAATTACGAGCAGTACTTC | . | . | TRBJ2-7 | TRBV28
CASSDTGAPTYEQYF | TGTGCCAGCAGCGATACAGGGGCCCCCACCTACGAGCAGTACTTC | . | TRBD1 | TRBJ2-7 | TRBV5-6
CATSRDGNYGYTF | TGTGCCACCAGCAGAGACGGGAACTATGGCTACACCTTC | few | . | TRBJ1-2 | TRBV15
CASSSLLAGEGGELFF | TGTGCCAGCAGCTCGCTACTAGCGGGAGAAGGCGGGGAGCTGTTTTTT | . | TRBD2 | TRBJ2-2 | TRBV7-9
CASSLLPGEMFGELFF | TGTGCCAGCAGCTTGCTCCCGGGAGAAATGTTCGGGGAGCTGTTTTTT | . | . | TRBJ2-2 | TRBV7-2
CASSDSKAWNGYTF | TGTGCCAGCAGTGACTCGAAGGCCTGGAATGGCTACACCTTC | . | . | TRBJ1-2 | TRBV6-4
CASSKKRVEAFF | TGTGCCAGCAGTAAAAAACGGGTAGAAGCTTTCTTT | . | . | TRBJ1-1 | TRBV28
CASSRATGEAFF | TGCGCCAGCAGCCGAGCGACAGGAGAAGCTTTCTTT | . | . | TRBJ1-1 | TRBV4-1
CASSQHPTTDTQYF | TGCGCCAGCAGCCAGCACCCGACCACAGATACGCAGTATTTT | . | . | TRBJ2-3 | TRBV4-1
CASEQGSPYEQYF | TGTGCCAGCGAACAAGGGTCACCTTACGAGCAGTACTTC | . | . | TRBJ2-7 | TRBV28
CASSIAGVVNEQFF | TGCGCCAGCAGCATAGCGGGAGTAGTCAATGAGCAGTTCTTC | . | TRBD2 | TRBJ2-1 | TRBV5-1
CASSIGGISYEQYF | TGTGCCAGCAGCATCGGCGGAATATCCTACGAGCAGTACTTC | once | . | TRBJ2-7 | TRBV7-8
CASSYGQEAETQYF | TGTGCCAGCAGTTACGGGCAGGAGGCAGAGACCCAGTACTTC | . | . | TRBJ2-5 | TRBV6-6
CASSYSETGGMHEQYF | TGTGCCAGCAGTTACTCGGAAACGGGAGGGATGCACGAGCAGTACTTC | once | TRBD2 | TRBJ2-7 | TRBV6-5
CASSLTGWGNGQYF | TGTGCCAGCAGTTTAACCGGGTGGGGGAACGGGCAGTACTTC | . | . | TRBJ2-7 | TRBV28
CASTSMGARNEQFF | TGTGCCAGTACCTCGATGGGGGCAAGGAATGAGCAGTTCTTC | few | . | TRBJ2-1 | TRBV19
CASRVPFIPESPGNTIYF | TGTGCCAGCAGAGTCCCATTTATACCCGAGTCGCCCGGAAACACCATATATTTT | once | . | TRBJ1-3 | TRBV2
CASSGGAGVGGDEQFF | TGTGCCAGCAGTGGGGGAGCGGGAGTAGGAGGCGATGAGCAGTTCTTC | . | TRBD2 | TRBJ2-1 | TRBV2
CASSPSGNTIYF | TGTGCCAGCAGCCCCTCTGGAAACACCATATATTTT | once | . | TRBJ1-3 | TRBV5-5
CASSSVSTGELFF | TGTGCCAGCAGCTCCGTCAGCACCGGGGAGCTGTTTTTT | . | . | TRBJ2-2 | TRBV7-9